Given below is one T cell receptor beta chain in context. Its antigen remains unknown. This CDR3 has 17 residues. V shed 0 bases, J shed 7 bases, and the junction held 12 bases outside the gene matches. Germline V gives CDR1 GTSNPN, CDR2 SVGIG (reference sequence). These data come from a study of T cell responses to AZD1222 COVID-19 vaccine. Study-wide points: The study found vaccine-associated CD4 TCRs spanning spike, dominant at 160-218 and 743-854.

Sequencing used immunoSEQ multiplex PCR; TCRdb keeps in-frame clones, though not all of them. The table has approximately 99,000 clones, roughly 87% seen once. The chain uses TRBV30 and TRBJ1-6, with TRBD1 identical over 7 bases. The origin of this receptor is an adult in good health. Source: peripheral blood, taken on day 0 of AZD1222 vaccination. The CDR3 sequence: CAWSVILIDRANSPLHF. The CDR3 bases are TGTGCCTGGAGTGTAATCTTGATAGACAGGGCGAATTCACCCCTCCACTTT. The complete variable domain, with remaining parts taken from reference TRBV30 and TRBJ1-6, reads SQTIHQWPATLVQPVGSPLSLECTVEGTSNPNLYWYRQAAGRGLQLLFYSVGIGQISSEVPQNLSASRPQDRQFILSSKKLLLSDSGFYLCAWSVILIDRANSPLHFGNGTRLTVT.